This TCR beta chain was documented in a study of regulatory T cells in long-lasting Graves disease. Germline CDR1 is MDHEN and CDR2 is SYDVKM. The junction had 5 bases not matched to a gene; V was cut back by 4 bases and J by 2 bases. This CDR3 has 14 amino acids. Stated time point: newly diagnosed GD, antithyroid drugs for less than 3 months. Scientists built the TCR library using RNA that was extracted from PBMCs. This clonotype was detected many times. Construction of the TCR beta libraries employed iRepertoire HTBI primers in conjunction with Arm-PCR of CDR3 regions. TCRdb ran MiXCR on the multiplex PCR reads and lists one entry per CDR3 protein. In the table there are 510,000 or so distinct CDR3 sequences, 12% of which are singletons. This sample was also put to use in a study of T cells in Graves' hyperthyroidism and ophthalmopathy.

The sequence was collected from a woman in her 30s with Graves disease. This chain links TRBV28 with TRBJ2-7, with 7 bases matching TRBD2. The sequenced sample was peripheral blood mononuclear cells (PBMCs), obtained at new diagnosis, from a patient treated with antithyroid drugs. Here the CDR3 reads CASSYQGGTYEQYF. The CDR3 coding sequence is TGTGCCAGCAGTTATCAGGGAGGGACCTACGAGCAGTACTTC.